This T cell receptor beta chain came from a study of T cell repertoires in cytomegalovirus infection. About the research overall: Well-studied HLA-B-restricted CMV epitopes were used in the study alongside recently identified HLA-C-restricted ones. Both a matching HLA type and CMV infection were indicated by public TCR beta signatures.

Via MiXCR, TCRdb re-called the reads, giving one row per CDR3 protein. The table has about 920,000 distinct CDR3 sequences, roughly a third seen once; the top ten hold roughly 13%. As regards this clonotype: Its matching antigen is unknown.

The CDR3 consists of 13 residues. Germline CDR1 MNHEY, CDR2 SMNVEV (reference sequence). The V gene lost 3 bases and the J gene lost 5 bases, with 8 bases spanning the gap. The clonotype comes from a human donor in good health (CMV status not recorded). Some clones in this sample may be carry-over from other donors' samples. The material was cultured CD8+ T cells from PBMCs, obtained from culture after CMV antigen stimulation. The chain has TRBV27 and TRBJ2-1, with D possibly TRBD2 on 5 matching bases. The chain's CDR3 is CASSFVGDNEQFF. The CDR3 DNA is TGTGCCAGCAGTTTCGTGGGAGACAATGAGCAGTTCTTC.